A selection of T cell receptor beta chains follows, all from one sample in a study of CD8 T cells in Susac syndrome. TCRdb independently ran MiXCR on the immunoSEQ multiplex PCR reads; one entry per CDR3 protein. The table lists 150,000 to 200,000 distinct CDR3 sequences, roughly 94% of them singletons. Source material: CD4+ T cells from PBMCs. Receptors were obtained from a human donor with multiple sclerosis. Both conserved end residues are part of each CDR3. D genes are given only for firm matches. For some rows the clone size is stated as once, few or many, or as a class when expanded; others skip it.

TRBJ1-5 | 14 | TRBV20-1 | . | . | CSARGADSNQPQHF | TGCAGTGCTAGAGGGGCGGATAGCAATCAGCCCCAGCATTTT
TRBJ1-3 | 14 | TRBV30 | . | . | CAWSVGGSTNTIYF | TGTGCCTGGAGTGTCGGGGGCAGCACCAACACCATATATTTT
TRBJ1-1 | 13 | TRBV20-1 | TRBD1 | once | CSAPKTGDTEAFF | TGCAGTGCCCCGAAGACAGGGGACACTGAAGCTTTCTTT
TRBJ1-3 | 14 | TRBV30 | . | . | CAWSVRWGGNTIYF | TGTGCCTGGAGTGTACGCTGGGGGGGAAACACCATATATTTT
TRBJ1-3 | 15 | TRBV5-1 | . | . | CASSSTGPSGNTIYF | TGCGCCAGCAGCTCCACAGGACCTTCTGGAAACACCATATATTTT
TRBJ2-2 | 16 | TRBV3-1 | . | . | CASSPRIGIYTGELFF | TGTGCCAGCAGCCCGCGAATCGGTATTTACACCGGGGAGCTGTTTTTT
TRBJ2-1 | 17 | TRBV29-1 | TRBD1 | . | CSVEDQGRDRGYNEQFF | TGCAGCGTTGAAGATCAGGGGAGGGACAGGGGCTACAATGAGCAGTTCTTC
TRBJ1-1 | 14 | TRBV20-1 | . | once | CSALKGDTNTEAFF | TGCAGTGCTCTAAAGGGGGACACCAACACTGAAGCTTTCTTT
TRBJ1-5 | 15 | TRBV30 | TRBD1 | . | CASGEGDRGFQPQHF | TGTGCCTCGGGGGAGGGGGACAGGGGTTTTCAGCCCCAGCATTTT
TRBJ1-2 | 13 | TRBV27 | . | . | CASSFEGMSGYTF | TGTGCCAGCAGTTTTGAAGGGATGAGTGGCTACACCTTC
TRBJ1-1 | 15 | TRBV7-9 | . | . | CASSLAAGEAAEAFF | TGTGCCAGCAGCTTAGCGGCCGGGGAAGCGGCTGAAGCTTTCTTT
TRBJ2-5 | 13 | TRBV29-1 | . | . | CSAAGHLKETQYF | TGCAGCGCCGCCGGACATTTGAAAGAGACCCAGTACTTC
TRBJ1-1 | 15 | TRBV30 | TRBD1 | . | CACHDPGGVNTEAFF | TGTGCCTGCCACGACCCAGGGGGCGTAAACACTGAAGCTTTCTTT
TRBJ2-1 | 14 | TRBV7-9 | TRBD1 | . | CAGGWDRGTEEQFF | TGTGCCGGGGGATGGGACAGGGGGACAGAGGAGCAGTTCTTC
TRBJ2-3 | 15 | TRBV6-6 | . | . | CASSYRAGSTDTQYF | TGTGCCAGCAGTTACCGCGCAGGGAGCACAGATACGCAGTATTTT
TRBJ2-3 | 17 | TRBV27 | TRBD1 | . | CASSLSGTGGSADTQYF | TGTGCCAGCAGTTTATCTGGGACAGGGGGCTCTGCAGATACGCAGTATTTT
TRBJ2-3 | 14 | TRBV7-2 | . | . | CASSLAGFTDTQYF | TGTGCCAGCAGCTTAGCTGGCTTTACAGATACGCAGTATTTT
TRBJ2-7 | 12 | TRBV12-3/TRBV12-4 | . | few | CASSAHSYEQYF | TGTGCCAGCAGTGCTCACTCCTACGAGCAGTACTTC
TRBJ2-5 | 15 | TRBV14 | . | . | CASSQPLGSAETQYF | TGTGCCAGCAGCCAGCCCTTGGGCAGCGCAGAGACCCAGTACTTC
TRBJ1-1 | 15 | TRBV2 | TRBD1 | . | CASNYRRQGNTEAFF | TGTGCCAGCAATTATCGGCGACAGGGGAACACTGAAGCTTTCTTT
TRBJ1-5 | 13 | TRBV9 | . | . | CASSVGENHPQHF | TGTGCCAGCAGCGTAGGAGAAAATCACCCCCAGCATTTT
TRBJ1-1 | 13 | TRBV7-3 | . | . | CASSFRVEAEAFF | TGTGCCAGCAGCTTCAGGGTTGAGGCTGAAGCTTTCTTT
TRBJ2-3 | 14 | TRBV29-1 | . | . | CSVVWRRSADTQYF | TGCAGCGTTGTTTGGCGGAGATCGGCAGATACGCAGTATTTT
TRBJ1-1 | 13 | TRBV11-2 | . | . | CASRRTLNTEAFF | TGTGCCAGCAGGCGGACACTGAACACTGAAGCTTTCTTT
TRBJ1-5 | 13 | TRBV18 | . | . | CASSPGGYPRQHF | TGTGCCAGCTCACCGGGGGGATACCCCCGTCAGCATTTT
TRBJ2-7 | 16 | TRBV23-1 | . | once | CASSLVTYIRPYEQYF | TGCGCCAGCAGTCTCGTGACTTATATTCGTCCCTACGAGCAGTACTTC